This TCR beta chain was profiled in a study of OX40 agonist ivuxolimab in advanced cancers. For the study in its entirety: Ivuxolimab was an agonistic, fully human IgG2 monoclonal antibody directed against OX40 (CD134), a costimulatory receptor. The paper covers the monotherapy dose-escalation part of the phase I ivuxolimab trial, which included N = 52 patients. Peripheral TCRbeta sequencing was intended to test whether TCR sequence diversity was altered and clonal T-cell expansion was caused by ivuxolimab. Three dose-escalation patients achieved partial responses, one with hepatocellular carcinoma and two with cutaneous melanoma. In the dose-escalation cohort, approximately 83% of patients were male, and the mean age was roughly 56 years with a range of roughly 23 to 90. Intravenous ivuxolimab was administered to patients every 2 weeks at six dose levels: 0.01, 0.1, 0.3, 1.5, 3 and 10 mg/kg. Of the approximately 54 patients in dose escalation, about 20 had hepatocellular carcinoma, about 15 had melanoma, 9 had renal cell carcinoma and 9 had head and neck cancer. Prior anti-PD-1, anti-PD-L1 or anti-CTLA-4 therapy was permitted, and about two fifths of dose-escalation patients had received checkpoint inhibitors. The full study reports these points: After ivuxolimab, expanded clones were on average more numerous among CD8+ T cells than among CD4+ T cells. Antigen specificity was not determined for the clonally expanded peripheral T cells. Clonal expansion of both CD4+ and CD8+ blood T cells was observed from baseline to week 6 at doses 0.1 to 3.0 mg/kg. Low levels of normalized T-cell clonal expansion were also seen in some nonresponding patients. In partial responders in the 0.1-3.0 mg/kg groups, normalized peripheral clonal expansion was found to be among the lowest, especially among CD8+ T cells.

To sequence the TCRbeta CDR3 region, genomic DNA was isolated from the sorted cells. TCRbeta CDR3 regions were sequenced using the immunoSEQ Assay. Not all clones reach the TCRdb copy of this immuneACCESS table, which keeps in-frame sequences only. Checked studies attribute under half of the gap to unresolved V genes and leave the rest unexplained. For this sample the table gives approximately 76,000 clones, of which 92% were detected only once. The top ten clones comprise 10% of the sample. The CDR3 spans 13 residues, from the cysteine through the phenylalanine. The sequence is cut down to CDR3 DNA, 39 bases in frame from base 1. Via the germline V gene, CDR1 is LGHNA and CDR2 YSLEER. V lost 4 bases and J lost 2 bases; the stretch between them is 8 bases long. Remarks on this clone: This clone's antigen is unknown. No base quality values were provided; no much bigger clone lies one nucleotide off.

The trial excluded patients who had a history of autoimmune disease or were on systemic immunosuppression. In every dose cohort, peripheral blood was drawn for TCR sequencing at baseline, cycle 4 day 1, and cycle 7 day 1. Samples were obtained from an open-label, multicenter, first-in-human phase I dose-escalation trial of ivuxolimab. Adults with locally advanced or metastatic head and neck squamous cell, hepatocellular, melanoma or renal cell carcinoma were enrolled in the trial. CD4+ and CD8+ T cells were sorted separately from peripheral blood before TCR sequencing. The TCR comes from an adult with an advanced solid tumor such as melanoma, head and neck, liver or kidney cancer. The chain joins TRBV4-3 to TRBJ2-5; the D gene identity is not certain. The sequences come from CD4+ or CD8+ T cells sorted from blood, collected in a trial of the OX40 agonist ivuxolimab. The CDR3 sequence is CASSLTEQETQYF. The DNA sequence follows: TGCGCCAGCAGCCTCACCGAGCAAGAGACCCAGTACTTC.